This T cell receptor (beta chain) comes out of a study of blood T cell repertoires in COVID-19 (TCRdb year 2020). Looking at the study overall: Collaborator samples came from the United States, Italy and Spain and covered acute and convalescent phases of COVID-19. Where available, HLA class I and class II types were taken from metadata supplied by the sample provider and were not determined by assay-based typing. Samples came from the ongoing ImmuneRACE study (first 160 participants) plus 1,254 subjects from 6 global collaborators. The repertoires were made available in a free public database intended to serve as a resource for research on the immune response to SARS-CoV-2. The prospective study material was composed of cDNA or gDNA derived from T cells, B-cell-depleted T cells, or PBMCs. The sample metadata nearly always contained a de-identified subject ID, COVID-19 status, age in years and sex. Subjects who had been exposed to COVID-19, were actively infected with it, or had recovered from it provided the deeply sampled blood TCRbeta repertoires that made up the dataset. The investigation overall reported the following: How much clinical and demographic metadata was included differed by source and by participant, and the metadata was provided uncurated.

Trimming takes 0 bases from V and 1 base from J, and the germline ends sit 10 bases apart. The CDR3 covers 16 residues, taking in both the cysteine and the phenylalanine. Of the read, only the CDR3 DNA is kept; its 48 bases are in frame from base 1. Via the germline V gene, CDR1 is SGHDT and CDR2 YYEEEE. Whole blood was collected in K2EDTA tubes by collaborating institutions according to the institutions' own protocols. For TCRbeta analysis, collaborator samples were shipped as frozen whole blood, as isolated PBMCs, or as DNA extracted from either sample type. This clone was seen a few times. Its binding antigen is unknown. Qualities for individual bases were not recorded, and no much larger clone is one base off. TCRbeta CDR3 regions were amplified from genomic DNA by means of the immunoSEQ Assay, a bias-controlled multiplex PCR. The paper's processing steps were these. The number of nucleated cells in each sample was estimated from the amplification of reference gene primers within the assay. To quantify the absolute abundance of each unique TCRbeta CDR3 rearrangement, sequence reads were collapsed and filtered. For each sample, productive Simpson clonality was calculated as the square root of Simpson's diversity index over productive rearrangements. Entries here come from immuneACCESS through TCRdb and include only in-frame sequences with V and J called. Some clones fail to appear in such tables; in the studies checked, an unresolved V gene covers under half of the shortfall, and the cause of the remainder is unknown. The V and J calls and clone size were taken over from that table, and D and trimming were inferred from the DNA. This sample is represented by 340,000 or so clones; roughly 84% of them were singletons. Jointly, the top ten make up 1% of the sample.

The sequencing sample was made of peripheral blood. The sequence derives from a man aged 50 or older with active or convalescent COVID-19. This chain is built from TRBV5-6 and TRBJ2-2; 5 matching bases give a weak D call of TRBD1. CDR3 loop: CASSLVRQGNTGELFF. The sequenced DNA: TGTGCCAGCAGCTTGGTGCGGCAGGGGAACACCGGGGAGCTGTTTTTT.